The present T cell receptor (beta chain) was sequenced within a study of response to subunit inactivated influenza vaccine. With 3 bases removed from V and 5 bases from J, the gap between germline ends came to 17 bases. The CDR3 is made up of 15 amino acids. General study points: The authors suggested that few new T cells are recruited per seasonal influenza vaccination.

Using its own MiXCR run on the RT-PCR reads, TCRdb lists one record per CDR3 protein. The table includes some 640,000 distinct CDR3 sequences, around 14% detected once. In this sample, this clonotype turned up a few times. The antigen remains unidentified. The source was PBMCs from blood, collected 14 to 15 days before vaccination. The clonotype was recovered from a man aged 50 to 60 who received an inactivated influenza vaccine. J is TRBJ2-7 and V is TRBV12-3 or TRBV12-4; D is unresolved. The DNA for the CDR3 is TGTGCCAGCAGTTTTCTTGGGTTTGCAAGGAACGAGCAGTACTTC. Translation: CASSFLGFARNEQYF.